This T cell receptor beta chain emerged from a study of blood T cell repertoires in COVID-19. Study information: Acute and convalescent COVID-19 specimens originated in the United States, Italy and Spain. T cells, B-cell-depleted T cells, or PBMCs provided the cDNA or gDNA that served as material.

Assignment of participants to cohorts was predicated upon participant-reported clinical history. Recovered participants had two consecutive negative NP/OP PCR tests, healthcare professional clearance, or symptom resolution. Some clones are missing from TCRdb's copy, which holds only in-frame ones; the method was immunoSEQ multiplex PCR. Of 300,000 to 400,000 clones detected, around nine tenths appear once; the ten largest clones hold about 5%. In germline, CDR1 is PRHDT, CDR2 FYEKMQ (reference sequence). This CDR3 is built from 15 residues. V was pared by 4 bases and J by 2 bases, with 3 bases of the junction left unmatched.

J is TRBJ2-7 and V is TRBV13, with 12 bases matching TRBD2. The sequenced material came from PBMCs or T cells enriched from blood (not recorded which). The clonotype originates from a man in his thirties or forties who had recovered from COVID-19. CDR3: CASSWGLAGTYEQYF. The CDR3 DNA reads TGTGCCAGCAGCTGGGGACTAGCGGGCACCTACGAGCAGTACTTC.